This TCR beta chain is from a study of PD-1 blockade in classical Hodgkin lymphoma. Findings and caveats of the study: At C4D1, TCR diversity had climbed significantly for CD4+ cells, though not for CD8+ cells. Compared with healthy donors, newly diagnosed patients reportedly showed lower baseline TCR diversity.

Unmatched junction bases numbered 4, after V lost 1 base and J lost 5 bases. Per the germline V gene, CDR1 is MNHEY and CDR2 is SMNVEV (reference sequence). This CDR3 contains 15 residues. Produced via immunoSEQ multiplex PCR; TCRdb's table is partial and in-frame only. Of roughly 55,000 clones listed, 81% are singletons. A note on this clone: Its antigen remains unknown.

Exposure to brentuximab vedotin varied, and each patient had relapsed following autologous stem cell transplantation. Patients reached a best response of complete response, partial response or progressive disease. The source was peripheral blood mononuclear cells (PBMCs), collected at baseline. The gene calls are TRBV27 and TRBJ2-3, with TRBD2 matching 9 bases. The TCR originated in a human donor with classical Hodgkin lymphoma. The chain's CDR3 is CASSLWASGEDTQYF. CDR3 sequence (DNA): TGTGCCAGCAGTTTATGGGCTAGCGGGGAAGATACGCAGTATTTT.